This T cell receptor (beta chain) is from a study of shared clonotypes between healthy human individuals. Some clones are missing from TCRdb's copy, which holds only in-frame ones; the method was immunoSEQ multiplex PCR. The sample yields around 1,000,000 clones, 70% to 85% seen once. Concerning this clone: This may be a read error, as it is one base from a much larger clone.

Trimming removed 5 bases at V and 0 bases at J, with 8 bases between. The CDR3 has 14 amino acids. Germline assignment: CDR1 GTSNPN and CDR2 SVGIG (reference sequence). The receptor comes from a man aged 18-30 years in good health. Some clones in this sample may be carry-over from other donors' samples. The J gene is TRBJ2-6, the V gene TRBV30; maybe TRBD2 (5 bases). The sequenced sample was memory CD4+ T cells from PBMCs. The subset was: CD45RA-negative fraction. Written as DNA, the CDR3 is TGTGCCTGGGGTGAGGGCTCTGGGGCCAACGTCCTGACTTTC. This gives the protein CAWGEGSGANVLTF.